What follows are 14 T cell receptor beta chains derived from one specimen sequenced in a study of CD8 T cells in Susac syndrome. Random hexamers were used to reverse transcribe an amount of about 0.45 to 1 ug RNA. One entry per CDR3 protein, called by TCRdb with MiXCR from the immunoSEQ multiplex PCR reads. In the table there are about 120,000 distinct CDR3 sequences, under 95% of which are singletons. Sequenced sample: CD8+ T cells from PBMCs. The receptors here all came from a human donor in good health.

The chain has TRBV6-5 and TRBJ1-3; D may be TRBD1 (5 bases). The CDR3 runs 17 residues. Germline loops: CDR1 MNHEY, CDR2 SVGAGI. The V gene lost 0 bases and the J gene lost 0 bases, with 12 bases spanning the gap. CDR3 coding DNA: TGTGCCAGCAGTTACTCGACAGCACATCTCTCTGGAAACACCATATATTTT. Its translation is CASSYSTAHLSGNTIYF.

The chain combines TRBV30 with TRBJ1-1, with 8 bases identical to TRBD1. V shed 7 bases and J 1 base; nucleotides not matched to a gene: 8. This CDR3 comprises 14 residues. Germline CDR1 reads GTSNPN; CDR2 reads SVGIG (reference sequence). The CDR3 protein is CASISGQGNTEAFF. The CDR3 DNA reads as TGTGCCTCGATCTCAGGACAGGGGAACACTGAAGCTTTCTTT.

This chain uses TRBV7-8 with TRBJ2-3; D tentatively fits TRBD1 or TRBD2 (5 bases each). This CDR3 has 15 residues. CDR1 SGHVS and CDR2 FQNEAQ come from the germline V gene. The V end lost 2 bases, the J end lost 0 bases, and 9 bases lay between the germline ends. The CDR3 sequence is CASSLYGASTDTQYF. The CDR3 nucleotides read TGTGCCAGCAGCTTATACGGGGCGAGCACAGATACGCAGTATTTT.

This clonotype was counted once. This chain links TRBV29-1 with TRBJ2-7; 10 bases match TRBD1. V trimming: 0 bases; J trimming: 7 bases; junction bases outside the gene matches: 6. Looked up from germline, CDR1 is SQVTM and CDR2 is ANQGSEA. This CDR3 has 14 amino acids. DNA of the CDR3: TGCAGCGTTGAAGATAGGGACAGGGGAAGAGAGCAGTACTTC. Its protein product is CSVEDRDRGREQYF.

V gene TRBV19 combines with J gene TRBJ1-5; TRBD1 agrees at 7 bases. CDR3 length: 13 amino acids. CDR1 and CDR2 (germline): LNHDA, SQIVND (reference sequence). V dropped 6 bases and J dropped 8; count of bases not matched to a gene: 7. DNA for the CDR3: TGTGCCAGTAGCAGAGGGACAGTCGAGCCCCAGCATTTT. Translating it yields CASSRGTVEPQHF.

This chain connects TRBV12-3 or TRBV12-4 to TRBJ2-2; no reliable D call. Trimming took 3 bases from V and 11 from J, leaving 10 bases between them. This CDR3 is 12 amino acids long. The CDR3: CASSLLGIELFF. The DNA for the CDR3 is TGTGCCAGCAGTTTGTTGGGAATCGAGCTGTTTTTT.

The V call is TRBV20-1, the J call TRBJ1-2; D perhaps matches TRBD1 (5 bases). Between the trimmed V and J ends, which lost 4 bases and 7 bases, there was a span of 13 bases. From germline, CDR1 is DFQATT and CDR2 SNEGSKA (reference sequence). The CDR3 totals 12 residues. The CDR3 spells CSAIAGLRGYTF. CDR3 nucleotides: TGCAGTGCTATTGCAGGGCTGCGTGGCTACACCTTC.

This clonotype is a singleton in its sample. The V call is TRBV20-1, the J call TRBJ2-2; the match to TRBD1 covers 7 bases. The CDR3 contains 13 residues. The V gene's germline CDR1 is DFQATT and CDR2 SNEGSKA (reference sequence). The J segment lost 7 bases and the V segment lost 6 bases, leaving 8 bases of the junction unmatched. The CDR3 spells CSAQDRRNGELFF. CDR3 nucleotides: TGCAGTGCCCAGGACAGGCGGAACGGGGAGCTGTTTTTT.

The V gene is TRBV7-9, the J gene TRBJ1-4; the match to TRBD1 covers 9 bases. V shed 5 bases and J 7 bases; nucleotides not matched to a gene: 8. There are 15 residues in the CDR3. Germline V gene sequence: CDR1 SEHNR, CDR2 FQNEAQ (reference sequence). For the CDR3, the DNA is TGTGCCAGCAGCCCACAGGGGGCGAAGGGTGAAAAACTGTTTTTT. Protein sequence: CASSPQGAKGEKLFF.

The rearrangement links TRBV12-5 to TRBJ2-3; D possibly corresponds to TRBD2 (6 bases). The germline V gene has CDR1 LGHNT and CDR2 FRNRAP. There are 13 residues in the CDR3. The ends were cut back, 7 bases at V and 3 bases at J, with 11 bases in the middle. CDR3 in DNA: TGTGCTAGTGCCCTGGGGGGTACAGATACGCAGTATTTT. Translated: CASALGGTDTQYF.

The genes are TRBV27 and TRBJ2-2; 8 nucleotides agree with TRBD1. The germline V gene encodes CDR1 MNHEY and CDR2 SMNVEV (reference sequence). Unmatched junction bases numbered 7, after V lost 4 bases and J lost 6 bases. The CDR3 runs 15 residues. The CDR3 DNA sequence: TGTGCCAGCAGTTCGACAGGGGTCGGGGCCGGGGAGCTGTTTTTT. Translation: CASSSTGVGAGELFF.

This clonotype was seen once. CDR3 in DNA: TGTGCCAGCAGCCCGACAGGCGCCGGGAGCACTGAAGCTTTCTTT. Its translation: CASSPTGAGSTEAFF. The V and J genes are TRBV7-3 and TRBJ1-1, with a weak D call TRBD1 (6 bases). V was clipped by 5 bases and J by 4 bases, with 17 bases between them. This CDR3 region has 15 residues. Germline V gene data show CDR1 as SGHTA and CDR2 as FQGTGA.

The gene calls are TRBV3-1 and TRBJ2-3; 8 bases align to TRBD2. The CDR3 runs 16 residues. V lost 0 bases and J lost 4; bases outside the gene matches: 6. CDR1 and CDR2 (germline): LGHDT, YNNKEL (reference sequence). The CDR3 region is CASSQDFQAGADTQYF. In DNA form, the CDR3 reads TGTGCCAGCAGCCAAGACTTCCAAGCGGGAGCAGATACGCAGTATTTT.

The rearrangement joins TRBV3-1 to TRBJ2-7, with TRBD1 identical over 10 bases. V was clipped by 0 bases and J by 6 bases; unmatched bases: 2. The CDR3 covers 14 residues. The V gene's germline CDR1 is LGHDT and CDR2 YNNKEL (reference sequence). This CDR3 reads CASSQDWDRGEQYF. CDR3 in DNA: TGTGCCAGCAGCCAAGACTGGGACAGGGGCGAGCAGTACTTC.